Below are 22 T cell receptor beta chains sequenced from a single sample in a study of OX40 agonist ivuxolimab in advanced cancers. The library came from the immunoSEQ multiplex PCR assay. As stored in TCRdb, this immuneACCESS dataset retains in-frame rearrangements with V and J assigned. A fraction of the clones does not appear; measured against another copy, unresolved V genes explain less than half of the discrepancy, and the remainder lacks a known reason. The sample data list 25,000 to 30,000 clones, and about four fifths of these were observed just once. In total, the top ten clones hold roughly 12% of the sample. The starting material was CD4+ or CD8+ T cells sorted from blood, obtained in a trial of the OX40 agonist ivuxolimab. The receptors originated from an adult with an advanced solid tumor such as melanoma, head and neck, liver or kidney cancer.

This chain's CDR3 is CASSLDGTGGYEQYF. CDR3 bases: TGTGCCAGCAGTTTAGACGGGACAGGGGGCTACGAGCAGTACTTC. The chain employs TRBV27 and TRBJ2-7; 11 nucleotides agree with TRBD1. V trimming: 2 bases; J trimming: 3 bases; junction bases outside the gene matches: 3. CDR1 and CDR2 from the germline V gene are MNHEY and SMNVEV (reference sequence). The CDR3 covers 15 residues.

The rearrangement uses TRBV13 and TRBJ2-7; 8 bases are shared with TRBD1. Germline V lookup: CDR1 PRHDT, CDR2 FYEKMQ (reference sequence). The length of the CDR3 is 16 residues. The J segment lost 7 bases and the V segment lost 5 bases, leaving 16 bases of the junction unmatched. The CDR3 sequence is CASSDSGSGGLGEQYF. DNA of the CDR3: TGTGCCAGCAGCGACTCCGGGTCAGGGGGCCTGGGTGAGCAGTACTTC. The variable domain in full, completed from reference TRBV13 and TRBJ2-7, reads AAGVIQSPRHLIKEKRETATLKCYPIPRHDTVYWYQQGPGQDPQFLISFYEKMQSDKGSIPDRFSAQQFSDYHSELNMSSLELGDSALYFCASSDSGSGGLGEQYFGPGTRLTVT.

J is TRBJ2-7 and V is TRBV27; D is perhaps TRBD2 (5 bases). CDR3 length equals 12 residues. V lost 3 bases to trimming and J lost 6 bases, with 9 bases between them. In germline, CDR1 is MNHEY, CDR2 SMNVEV (reference sequence). CDR3 coding DNA: TGTGCCAGCAGTTTGCCGGGGTTCGAGCAGTACTTC. It translates to CASSLPGFEQYF.

The chain combines TRBV10-2 with TRBJ1-3; D gene unclear. Germline CDR1 WSHSY, CDR2 SAAADI. The CDR3 runs to 14 residues. Trimming took 2 bases from V and 0 from J, leaving 5 bases between them. This chain's CDR3 is CASSEPGSGNTIYF. Written as DNA, the CDR3 is TGCGCCAGCAGTGAGCCTGGCTCTGGAAACACCATATATTTT.

The table lists this clone with a count of one. The V call is TRBV27, the J call TRBJ1-1; the match to TRBD1 covers 8 bases. The CDR3 contains 14 residues. V lost 6 bases, J lost 3 bases, and 6 bases stayed unmatched. The germline gives CDR1 MNHEY, CDR2 SMNVEV (reference sequence). The CDR3 DNA follows: TGTGCCAGCAGGGTCAGGGGGCTTGACACTGAAGCTTTCTTT. It translates to CASRVRGLDTEAFF.

The chain joins TRBV2 to TRBJ2-2, with TRBD2 matching 8 bases. Per the germline V gene, CDR1 is SNHLY and CDR2 is FYNNEI. The CDR3 has 17 residues. V shed 7 bases, J shed 3 bases, and the junction held 13 bases outside the gene matches. The CDR3, as DNA: TGTGCCAGCACCCCGGGGCTAGCGGGCATGGACACCGGGGAGCTGTTTTTT. Translated: CASTPGLAGMDTGELFF.

This clone was counted a few times. The chain carries TRBV18 and TRBJ1-1; D perhaps matches TRBD1 (6 bases). This CDR3 has 15 residues. CDR1 and CDR2 from the germline V gene are KGHSH and LQKENI. Trimming pared 3 bases from V and 0 bases from J, leaving 11 bases between. CDR3 nucleotide sequence: TGTGCCAGCTCACCCCGGGACACCATGAACACTGAAGCTTTCTTT. Translating it yields CASSPRDTMNTEAFF.

This chain connects TRBV4-1 to TRBJ1-5; 10 positions match TRBD1. There are 16 residues in the CDR3. In germline, CDR1 is MGHRA, CDR2 YSYEKL. Trimming at V came to 6 bases and at J to 6 bases, leaving 11 bases not matched to a gene. CDR3 amino acids: CASSRTQGQGFQPQHF. CDR3 DNA: TGCGCCAGCAGTCGAACCCAGGGACAGGGGTTTCAGCCCCAGCATTTT.

V gene TRBV7-2 combines with J gene TRBJ1-1; D possibly corresponds to TRBD1 (5 bases). This CDR3 comprises 14 residues. The germline V and J ends were trimmed by 1 base and 7 bases, with 13 bases remaining between them. In germline, CDR1 is SGHTA, CDR2 FQGNSA. CDR3 coding DNA: TGTGCCAGCAGCTTAGTTTCCGGGGGAAATGAAGCTTTCTTT. As protein: CASSLVSGGNEAFF.

The V call is TRBV4-1, the J call TRBJ1-4; D ambiguous. The CDR3 has 15 residues. Germline CDR1 is MGHRA and CDR2 is YSYEKL. V lost 3 bases and J lost 0, with 8 bases in between. CDR3 DNA sequence: TGCGCCAGCAGCCAGGTTACCCCAACTAATGAAAAACTGTTTTTT. Translation: CASSQVTPTNEKLFF.

The chain combines TRBV13 with TRBJ1-3, with D maybe TRBD2 (6 bases). The J call may be wrong; the DNA end is better matched by TRBJ2-2. The germline CDR1 and CDR2 sequences are PRHDT and FYEKMQ (reference sequence). This CDR3 spans 14 amino acids. The CDR3 DNA is TGTGCCAGCAGCTCACAGCGGGACACCGGGGAGCTGTTTTTT. Its translation: CASSSQRDTGELFF.

The V gene is TRBV12-5, the J gene TRBJ1-2; TRBD1 might be the D (6 bases). Germline lookup yields CDR1 LGHNT and CDR2 FRNRAP. Between the trimmed V and J ends, which lost 8 bases and 3 bases, there was a span of 19 bases. The CDR3 loop spans 15 amino acids. CDR3: CASTPPGGQYYGYTF. CDR3 nucleotides: TGTGCTAGTACCCCCCCCGGTGGACAGTACTATGGCTACACCTTC.

The chain uses TRBV4-2 and TRBJ1-1, with D maybe TRBD1 (5 bases). The CDR3 loop spans 17 amino acids. V was clipped by 0 bases and J by 1 base, with 15 bases between them. From germline, CDR1 is LGHNA and CDR2 YNFKEQ. The CDR3 DNA is TGTGCCAGCAGCCAAGATAGGAACAGGCCGAGGAACACTGAAGCTTTCTTT. Translation: CASSQDRNRPRNTEAFF.

The chain employs TRBV7-7 and TRBJ2-1; 8 nucleotides align to TRBD1. The germline CDR1 and CDR2 sequences are SSHAT and FNYEAQ (reference sequence). CDR3 length: 15 amino acids. The junction had 1 base not matched to a gene; V was cut back by 3 bases and J by 0 bases. The CDR3 reads CASSFDRGSYNEQFF. CDR3 nucleotides: TGTGCCAGCAGCTTCGACAGGGGCTCCTACAATGAGCAGTTCTTC.

The chain combines TRBV11-1 with TRBJ1-1, with D maybe TRBD1 (5 bases). The CDR3 loop spans 15 amino acids. The germline gives CDR1 SGHAT, CDR2 FQDESV (reference sequence). V dropped 0 bases and J dropped 1 base, with 9 bases sitting between them. CDR3 bases: TGTGCCAGCAGCTTAGCCCAGACAGCGAACACTGAAGCTTTCTTT. Amino acids: CASSLAQTANTEAFF.

The rearrangement uses TRBV11-3 and TRBJ1-1; D possibly corresponds to TRBD1 (6 bases). In germline, CDR1 is SGHNT, CDR2 YENEEA. Trimming cost V 6 bases and J 2 bases, with 10 bases left between them. The length of the CDR3 is 13 residues. For the CDR3, the DNA is TGTGCCAGCAGTCAAGGGGGTAACACTGAAGCTTTCTTT. As protein: CASSQGGNTEAFF.

This chain joins TRBV7-9 and TRBJ1-1; D remains ambiguous. The CDR3 sequence is 13 residues long. Germline assignment: CDR1 SEHNR and CDR2 FQNEAQ (reference sequence). The V and J ends lost 3 bases and 2 bases respectively, with 7 bases between them. The CDR3 DNA sequence: TGTGCCAGCAGCTTTGGGCCAAACACTGAAGCTTTCTTT. Protein: CASSFGPNTEAFF.

V gene TRBV4-3 combines with J gene TRBJ1-1; 11 nucleotides align to TRBD1. Germline trimming cut 3 bases from V and 4 bases from J; bases unmatched to any gene: 4. Looked up from germline, CDR1 is LGHNA and CDR2 is YSLEER. This CDR3 region has 15 residues. The DNA for the CDR3 is TGCGCCAGCAGCCATGGGACAGGGGGTAGCACTGAAGCTTTCTTT. Amino acid sequence: CASSHGTGGSTEAFF.

The rearrangement uses TRBV7-9 and TRBJ2-2; 11 bases map to TRBD2. The V gene end was trimmed by 5 bases and the J gene end by 8 bases; junction bases not matched to a gene: 10. CDR1 is SEHNR and CDR2 is FQNEAQ in the germline V gene (reference sequence). The CDR3 loop spans 16 amino acids. CDR3 sequence reads: CASSRLAGSASGELFF. Here the CDR3 DNA reads TGTGCCAGCAGCCGACTAGCGGGGTCTGCTTCGGGGGAGCTGTTTTTT.

This clone has only one observation. This chain joins TRBV19 and TRBJ2-7, with a possible D match to TRBD2 (6 bases). Germline loops: CDR1 LNHDA, CDR2 SQIVND (reference sequence). The CDR3 sequence is 16 residues long. V was trimmed by 0 bases and J by 2 bases, leaving 14 bases between them. The CDR3 loop is CASSIDGGAIPYEQYF. CDR3 bases: TGTGCCAGTAGTATAGACGGAGGGGCGATCCCCTACGAGCAGTACTTC.

The V call is TRBV4-1, the J call TRBJ2-4; 11 nucleotides match TRBD2. The V segment lost 4 bases and the J segment 8 bases; nucleotides outside the gene matches: 7. Germline V gene sequence: CDR1 MGHRA, CDR2 YSYEKL. The CDR3 is 15 residues long. CDR3: CASSPHSGRGDIQYF. DNA of the CDR3: TGCGCCAGCAGCCCTCATAGCGGGAGGGGTGACATTCAGTACTTC.

The chain recombines TRBV27 with TRBJ2-7, with no clear D. This CDR3 region has 16 residues. Trimming pared 0 bases from V and 0 bases from J, leaving 12 bases between. In germline, CDR1 is MNHEY, CDR2 SMNVEV (reference sequence). CDR3 nucleotide sequence: TGTGCCAGCAGTTTATCGGGCCGAAAACCCTCCTACGAGCAGTACTTC. Translated, it gives CASSLSGRKPSYEQYF.